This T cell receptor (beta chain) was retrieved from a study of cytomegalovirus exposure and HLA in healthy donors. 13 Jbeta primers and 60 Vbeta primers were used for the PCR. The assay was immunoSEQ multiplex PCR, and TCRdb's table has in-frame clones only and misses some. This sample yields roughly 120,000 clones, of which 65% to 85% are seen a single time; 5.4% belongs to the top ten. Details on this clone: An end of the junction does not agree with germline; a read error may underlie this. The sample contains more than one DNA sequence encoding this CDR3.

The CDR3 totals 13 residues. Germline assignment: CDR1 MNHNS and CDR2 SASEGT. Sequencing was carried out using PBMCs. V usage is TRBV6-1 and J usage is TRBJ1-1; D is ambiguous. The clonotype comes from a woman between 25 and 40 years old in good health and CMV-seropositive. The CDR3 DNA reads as TGTGCCAGCAGTTCGAGGGAAACCACTGAAGCCTTCTTT. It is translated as CASSSRETTEAFF.